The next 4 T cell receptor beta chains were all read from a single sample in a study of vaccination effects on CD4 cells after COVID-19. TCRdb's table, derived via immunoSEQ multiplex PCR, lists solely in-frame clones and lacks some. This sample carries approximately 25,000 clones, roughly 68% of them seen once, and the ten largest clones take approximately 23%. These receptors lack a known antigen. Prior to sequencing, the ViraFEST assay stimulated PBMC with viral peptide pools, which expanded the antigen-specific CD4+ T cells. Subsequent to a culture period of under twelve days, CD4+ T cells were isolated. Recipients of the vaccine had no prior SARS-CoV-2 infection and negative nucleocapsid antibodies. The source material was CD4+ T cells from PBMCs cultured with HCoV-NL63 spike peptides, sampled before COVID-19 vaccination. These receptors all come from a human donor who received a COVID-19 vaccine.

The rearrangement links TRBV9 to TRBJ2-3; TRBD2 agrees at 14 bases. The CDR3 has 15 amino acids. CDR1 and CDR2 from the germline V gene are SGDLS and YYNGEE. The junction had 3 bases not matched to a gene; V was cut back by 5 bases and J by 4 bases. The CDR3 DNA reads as TGTGCCAGCAGTCGGACTAGCGGGGGGTCAGATACGCAGTATTTT. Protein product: CASSRTSGGSDTQYF. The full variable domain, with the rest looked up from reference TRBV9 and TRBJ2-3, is DSGVTQTPKHLITATGQRVTLRCSPRSGDLSVYWYQQSLDQGLQFLIQYYNGEERAKGNILERFSAQQFPDLHSELNLSSLELGDSALYFCASSRTSGGSDTQYFGPGTRLTVL.

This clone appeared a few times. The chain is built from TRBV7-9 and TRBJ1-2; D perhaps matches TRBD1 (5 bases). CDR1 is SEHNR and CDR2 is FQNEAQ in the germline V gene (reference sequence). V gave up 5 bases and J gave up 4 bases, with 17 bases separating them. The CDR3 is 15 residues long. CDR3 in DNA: TGTGCCAGCAGCCCTAGCGCGGGGGGTATCTATGGCTACACCTTC. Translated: CASSPSAGGIYGYTF.

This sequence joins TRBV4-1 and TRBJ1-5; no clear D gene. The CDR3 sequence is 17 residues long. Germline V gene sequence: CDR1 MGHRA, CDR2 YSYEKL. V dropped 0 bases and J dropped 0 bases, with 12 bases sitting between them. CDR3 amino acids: CASSQDPWGTSNQPQHF. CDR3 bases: TGCGCCAGCAGCCAAGATCCATGGGGAACTAGCAATCAGCCCCAGCATTTT.

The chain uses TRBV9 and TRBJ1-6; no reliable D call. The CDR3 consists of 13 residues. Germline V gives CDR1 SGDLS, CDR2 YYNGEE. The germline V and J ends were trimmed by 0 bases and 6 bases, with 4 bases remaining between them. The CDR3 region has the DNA TGTGCCAGCAGCGTAGACAGTAATTCACCCCTCCACTTT. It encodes CASSVDSNSPLHF.